This T cell receptor beta chain stems from a study of T cells after posttransplantation cyclophosphamide. Study-wide results and caveats: Skin or GI-infiltrating T cells shared few TRB sequences with blood.

This clone was found once. The antigen remains undetermined. The germline V gene has CDR1 LNHDA and CDR2 SQIVND (reference sequence). The CDR3 totals 14 residues. Between the trimmed V and J ends, which lost 4 bases and 5 bases, there was a span of 14 bases. TCRdb keeps only in-frame clones here, not all; method: immunoSEQ multiplex PCR. The profile shows 20,000 to 30,000 clones, roughly 88% of them singletons. This chain links TRBV19 with TRBJ1-2; D is undetermined. The TCR comes from a woman between 55 and 75 years old with a blood cancer, CMV-positive, and with a related stem cell donor. The sequenced material came from PBMCs. DNA for the CDR3: TGTGCCAGTAGTAAAACAGAAAACTCTTATGGCTACACCTTC. Its translation: CASSKTENSYGYTF.